One sample yielded the 29 T cell receptor beta chains listed below, sequenced in a study of beta chain features in type 1 diabetes. Of the isolated RNA, all was reverse transcribed, and so the sequenced material was expressed TCRB transcripts. Clones were read by immunoSEQ multiplex PCR, and TCRdb kept only the in-frame ones, dropping some. Seen here are under 300,000 clones, approximately 8% observed once, and the top ten hold approximately 1%. Sequences were obtained from central memory CD4+ T cells from blood. Receptors originate from a woman between 18 and 29 years old in good health.

This sequence joins TRBV7-6 and TRBJ2-1; TRBD1 agrees at 10 bases. Germline V lookup: CDR1 SGHVS, CDR2 FNYEAQ. J gave up 2 bases and V 5 bases, and 9 bases lay outside the gene matches. The CDR3 is 17 residues long. CDR3 loop: CASSGSWGQGTYNEQFF. CDR3 sequence (DNA): TGTGCCAGCAGCGGAAGCTGGGGACAGGGGACCTACAATGAGCAGTTCTTC.

V usage is TRBV2 and J usage is TRBJ1-2, with D unresolved. The ends were cut back, 6 bases at V and 2 bases at J, with 4 bases in the middle. Germline CDR1 reads SNHLY; CDR2 reads FYNNEI. The CDR3 runs 11 residues. The CDR3 DNA sequence: TGTGCCAGCAGGGCAAACTATGGCTACACCTTC. Protein product: CASRANYGYTF.

At least ten counts were recorded for this clone. This rearrangement joins TRBV23-1 to TRBJ1-1; D is unresolved. TRBV23-1 is recorded as an ORF, its role being uncertain. This CDR3 comprises 15 residues. The V end lost 2 bases, the J end lost 1 base, and 11 bases lay between the germline ends. The CDR3 reads CASSQPLDGNTEAFF. The CDR3 DNA reads TGCGCCAGCAGTCAACCATTGGACGGGAACACTGAAGCTTTCTTT.

The chain joins TRBV18 to TRBJ2-4; tentative D call: TRBD1 (6 bases). Germline V gives CDR1 KGHSH, CDR2 LQKENI. Trimming removed 2 bases from V and 2 bases from J, with 16 bases in between. This CDR3 comprises 17 residues. CDR3 in amino acids: CASSPGGQLYTKNIQYF. CDR3 bases: TGTGCCAGCTCACCAGGAGGACAGCTCTACACCAAAAACATTCAGTACTTC.

The chain couples TRBV5-1 to TRBJ1-2, with 8 bases fitting TRBD1. The ends lost 4 bases at V and 2 bases at J; junction bases unmatched: 10. CDR3 length equals 16 residues. Germline V gene data show CDR1 as SGHRS and CDR2 as YFSETQ. Here the CDR3 reads CASSRTQGARNYGYTF. CDR3 sequence (DNA): TGCGCCAGCAGCAGGACGCAGGGGGCGAGGAACTATGGCTACACCTTC.

This clone was detected many times. The CDR3 spells CSAVFINEQFF. Here the CDR3 DNA reads TGCAGTGCTGTCTTCATCAATGAGCAGTTCTTC. The chain carries TRBV20-1 and TRBJ2-1; D gene unclear. Trimming left V 5 bases short and J 6 bases short, with 8 bases between. Germline V CDR1 and CDR2: DFQATT, SNEGSKA (reference sequence). CDR3 length: 11 amino acids.

This clone was counted a few times. The chain combines TRBV5-1 with TRBJ1-6, with TRBD1 matching over 9 bases. Germline V gives CDR1 SGHRS, CDR2 YFSETQ. The junction had 5 bases not matched to a gene; V was cut back by 4 bases and J by 9 bases. There are 14 residues in the CDR3. The CDR3 region is CASSMGQGASPLHF. CDR3 coding DNA: TGCGCCAGCAGCATGGGACAGGGAGCTTCACCCCTCCACTTT.

This clone was detected once. The J gene is TRBJ2-5, the V gene TRBV6-1; TRBD2 is a possible D gene (7 bases). Trimming shortened V by 6 bases and J by 5 bases, and 16 bases separated the two germline ends. The germline V gene encodes CDR1 MNHNS and CDR2 SASEGT. The length of the CDR3 is 14 residues. The CDR3 sequence: CASRNGGGQETQYF. DNA for the CDR3: TGTGCCAGCAGAAATGGGGGGGGCCAGGAGACCCAGTACTTC.

The gene calls are TRBV6-6 and TRBJ1-5; 11 bases match TRBD1. Trimming at V came to 5 bases and at J to 2 bases, leaving 2 bases not matched to a gene. CDR3 length: 15 residues. Germline V gene sequence: CDR1 MNHNY, CDR2 SVGAGI (reference sequence). CDR3 region: CASSGGQGGNQPQHF. As DNA, the CDR3 is TGTGCCAGCAGTGGGGGACAGGGGGGCAATCAGCCCCAGCATTTT.

This clone has a handful of counts. The V gene is TRBV5-5, the J gene TRBJ2-1, with TRBD2 matching 9 bases. In germline, CDR1 is SGHKS, CDR2 YYEKEE (reference sequence). The CDR3 totals 16 residues. Losses at the gene ends were 4 bases for V and 9 bases for J; bases not matched to a gene: 14. The DNA of the CDR3 is TGTGCCAGCAGCGGAGCGGGGGGTCCGTTCAGGGGTGAGCAGTTCTTC. Protein product: CASSGAGGPFRGEQFF.

This chain uses TRBV28 with TRBJ2-5; D is possibly TRBD2 (6 bases). Germline V lookup: CDR1 MDHEN, CDR2 SYDVKM. Deletions cut 6 bases from V and 7 bases from J, with 18 bases between. This CDR3 contains 14 residues. This CDR3 reads CASSSGLWGVTQYF. The CDR3 DNA sequence: TGTGCCAGCAGCTCGGGACTCTGGGGGGTGACCCAGTACTTC.

The V gene is TRBV29-1, the J gene TRBJ1-1, with D hard to call. V lost 3 bases, J lost 1 base, and 15 bases lay in between. Germline-derived CDR1 and CDR2 are SQVTM and ANQGSEA. The CDR3 has 15 amino acids. CDR3 sequence: CSVDRIGQSNTEAFF. The CDR3 nucleotides are TGCAGCGTTGATCGAATAGGGCAGTCGAACACTGAAGCTTTCTTT.

The sample holds a few counts of this clone. J is TRBJ1-4 and V is TRBV5-1, with D perhaps matching TRBD1 (5 bases). The CDR3 length is 13 residues. Germline V gene data show CDR1 as SGHRS and CDR2 as YFSETQ. The V and J ends lost 5 bases and 3 bases respectively, with 8 bases between them. In nucleotides, the CDR3 is TGCGCCAGCAGAGCAGGGCCTAATGAAAAACTGTTTTTT. Its translation: CASRAGPNEKLFF.

The chain recombines TRBV7-3 with TRBJ2-5; D perhaps matches TRBD1 (5 bases). Between the trimmed V and J ends, which lost 5 bases and 0 bases, there was a span of 10 bases. The CDR3 contains 14 residues. Per the germline V gene, CDR1 is SGHTA and CDR2 is FQGTGA. The DNA of the CDR3 is TGTGCCAGCAGCCGACGCAGGGACCAAGAGACCCAGTACTTC. It translates to CASSRRRDQETQYF.

In this sample, this clone turned up many times. This chain uses TRBV6-1 with TRBJ2-7; D unclear. CDR3 length: 15 amino acids. Germline CDR1 reads MNHNS; CDR2 reads SASEGT. V lost 2 bases, J lost 2 bases, and 13 bases lay in between. CDR3 in DNA: TGTGCCAGCAGTGAAAACTGGAGTGGCACCTACGAGCAGTACTTC. The encoded protein is CASSENWSGTYEQYF.

This clone turned up a few times. This chain joins TRBV29-1 and TRBJ2-3; 7 bases map to TRBD2. The CDR3 contains 15 residues. Germline loops: CDR1 SQVTM, CDR2 ANQGSEA. Trimming at V came to 6 bases and at J to 6 bases, leaving 15 bases not matched to a gene. Here the CDR3 DNA reads TGCAGCGTCGAGAAGGTGGGGGGGGTCATTGATACGCAGTATTTT. This translates into CSVEKVGGVIDTQYF.

This CDR3 is CASSLGRTSGTDEQYF. CDR3 coding DNA: TGCGCCAGCAGCTTGGGTCGGACTAGCGGGACTGACGAGCAGTACTTC. This rearrangement joins TRBV5-1 to TRBJ2-7; 12 bases line up with TRBD2. This CDR3 contains 16 residues. With V trimmed by 0 bases and J by 5 bases, 6 bases remained unmatched. From germline, CDR1 is SGHRS and CDR2 YFSETQ.

The chain joins TRBV29-1 to TRBJ2-1; D tentatively fits TRBD1 or TRBD2 (5 bases each). Trimming cost V 6 bases and J 7 bases, with 16 bases left between them. CDR1 and CDR2 from the germline V gene are SQVTM and ANQGSEA. There are 13 residues in the CDR3. The DNA for the CDR3 is TGCAGCGTGGACCGGTGGGGGAGAAATGAGCAGTTCTTC. As protein: CSVDRWGRNEQFF.

At least ten counts were recorded for this clone. The CDR3 DNA reads as TGCGCCAGCAGCCCCCGGGACAAGAACACCGGGGAGCTGTTTTTT. It specifies CASSPRDKNTGELFF. The chain recombines TRBV5-1 with TRBJ2-2; D may be TRBD1 (6 bases). Germline CDR1 SGHRS, CDR2 YFSETQ. The V and J ends lost 4 bases and 1 base respectively, with 11 bases between them. The CDR3 contains 15 residues.

This clone appeared a few times. The CDR3 coding sequence is TGTGCCAGCAGTTCCGGGGGCCAGGGTGCCCACGAGCAGTACGTC. Amino acids: CASSSGGQGAHEQYV. The rearrangement uses TRBV28 and TRBJ2-7, with D possibly being TRBD1 or TRBD2 (6 bases each). V dropped 4 bases and J dropped 5 bases, with 18 bases sitting between them. CDR1 is MDHEN, CDR2 SYDVKM, per germline. There are 15 residues in the CDR3.

This clone was observed a handful of times. The gene calls are TRBV11-2 and TRBJ2-1, with 10 bases matching TRBD2. The CDR3 totals 15 residues. The trim removed 4 bases at V and 2 bases at J, leaving 2 bases unmatched. The germline V gene has CDR1 SGHAT and CDR2 FQNNGV. DNA of the CDR3: TGTGCCAGCAGCTCTGGGACTAGCGCCTACAATGAGCAGTTCTTC. It specifies CASSSGTSAYNEQFF.

The table lists this clone with a few counts. CDR3 amino acids: CASRTGGGTDTQYF. The CDR3 DNA reads as TGTGCCAGTAGGACAGGCGGGGGCACAGATACGCAGTATTTT. The rearrangement links TRBV19 to TRBJ2-3; D is perhaps TRBD1 or TRBD2 (6 bases each). Germline assignment: CDR1 LNHDA and CDR2 SQIVND (reference sequence). V lost 6 bases, J lost 1 base, and 11 bases lay in between. The CDR3 extends over 14 amino acids.

With respect to this clone: Additional DNA sequences in this sample encode the identical CDR3. The genes are TRBV2 and TRBJ2-2; D not resolved. V was clipped by 3 bases and J by 3 bases, with 5 bases between them. CDR3 length: 13 amino acids. From germline, CDR1 is SNHLY and CDR2 FYNNEI. The CDR3: CASSDQYTGELFF. CDR3 in DNA: TGTGCCAGCAGTGACCAGTACACCGGGGAGCTGTTTTTT.

The chain carries TRBV10-3 and TRBJ2-7; 7 bases match TRBD1. The CDR3 spans 13 residues. The germline V gene has CDR1 ENHRY and CDR2 SYGVKD. Trimming removed 0 bases from V and 6 bases from J; junction bases left unmatched: 2. The CDR3 spells CAISESNRGEQYV. The CDR3 coding sequence is TGTGCCATCAGTGAGTCGAACAGGGGCGAGCAGTACGTC.

This clone was seen a handful of times. The rearrangement joins TRBV10-3 to TRBJ2-7, with a weak D call TRBD1 (5 bases). V gave up 10 bases and J gave up 1 base, with 20 bases separating them. Germline CDR1 and CDR2: ENHRY and SYGVKD. The CDR3 extends over 15 amino acids. CDR3: CARPGLTVPSYEQYV. CDR3 in DNA: TGTGCCAGGCCAGGGCTCACAGTCCCTTCCTACGAGCAGTACGTC.

The V gene is TRBV4-2, the J gene TRBJ1-6; D may be TRBD1 (6 bases). This CDR3 has 17 residues. Germline assignment: CDR1 LGHNA and CDR2 YNFKEQ. V lost 5 bases and J 2 bases, leaving 16 bases between the germline ends. CDR3: CASSIEGVSTYNSPLHF. The CDR3, as DNA: TGTGCCAGCAGCATCGAGGGGGTATCTACCTATAATTCACCCCTCCACTTT.

This clone was counted only a few times. V is TRBV27 and J is TRBJ1-5, with no clear D. Germline assignment: CDR1 MNHEY and CDR2 SMNVEV (reference sequence). The CDR3 loop spans 12 amino acids. Trimming cost V 5 bases and J 6 bases, with 8 bases left between them. CDR3 nucleotides: TGTGCCAGCAGTAGACCGGGTCAGCCCCAGCATTTT. Protein sequence: CASSRPGQPQHF.

The genes are TRBV5-8 and TRBJ2-3, with 7 bases lining up with TRBD2. J was trimmed by 4 bases and V by 4 bases; bases with no gene match: 9. The CDR3 consists of 15 residues. Germline V gives CDR1 SGHTS, CDR2 YDEGEE. The CDR3 nucleotides read TGTGCCAGCAGCCGAGCGGGGAATAGGGCAGATACGCAGTATTTT. Its translation is CASSRAGNRADTQYF.

This clone was observed a handful of times. V gene TRBV4-2 combines with J gene TRBJ1-4; 7 nucleotides line up with TRBD1. The CDR3 extends over 15 amino acids. V dropped 5 bases and J dropped 6; count of bases not matched to a gene: 9. Germline CDR1 is LGHNA and CDR2 is YNFKEQ. In DNA, the CDR3 is TGTGCCAGCAGCTTACAGGGGACGGGGTATGAAAAACTGTTTTTT. This translates into CASSLQGTGYEKLFF.